Following are 10 T cell receptor beta chains from one sample sequenced in a study of identical twins. A single record per CDR3 protein comes from TCRdb applying MiXCR to the 5' RACE reads. The sample shows approximately 670,000 distinct CDR3 sequences, over 5% of them seen only once. The material sequenced was naive T cells sorted from blood. These receptors all stem from a young man in good health.

This chain joins TRBV20-1 and TRBJ1-2, with 8 bases identical to TRBD1. V dropped 1 base and J dropped 6; count of bases not matched to a gene: 7. Germline V gene data show CDR1 as DFQATT and CDR2 as SNEGSKA (reference sequence). The CDR3 runs to 14 residues. The CDR3 DNA follows: TGCAGTGCTAGAGTGAGAGACAGGGGAGATGGCTACACCTTC. Protein: CSARVRDRGDGYTF.

The rearrangement joins TRBV5-1 to TRBJ1-1; D uncertain. The V gene's germline CDR1 is SGHRS and CDR2 YFSETQ. Between the trimmed V and J ends, which lost 0 bases and 11 bases, there was a span of 14 bases. The CDR3 is 13 residues long. The CDR3 reads CASSLVGRSRAFF. CDR3 nucleotide sequence: TGCGCCAGCAGCTTGGTCGGACGCAGTAGGGCTTTCTTT.

This clonotype has at least ten counts. The J gene is TRBJ1-1, the V gene TRBV20-1; weak D call: TRBD1 (6 bases). Trimming took off 4 bases at V and 1 base at J, with 13 bases between the two ends. In germline, CDR1 is DFQATT, CDR2 SNEGSKA (reference sequence). The CDR3 covers 14 residues. CDR3 coding DNA: TGCAGTGCTACAAAAACAGGGAAGAACACTGAAGCTTTCTTT. This codes for CSATKTGKNTEAFF.

This clonotype has at least ten counts. In DNA form, the CDR3 reads TGTGCCAGCAGTTTAAGGACTAGCGGGACGATAGTCACAGATACGCAGTATTTT. This translates into CASSLRTSGTIVTDTQYF. The V gene is TRBV12-3 or TRBV12-4, the J gene TRBJ2-3; 12 bases match TRBD2. The CDR3 is 18 amino acids. The V segment lost 2 bases and the J segment 2 bases; nucleotides outside the gene matches: 8.

Ten or more counts support this clonotype. This rearrangement joins TRBV24-1 to TRBJ2-1; D gene uncertain. CDR1 and CDR2 from the germline V gene are KGHDR and SFDVKD. The CDR3 is 15 residues long. V was cut by 3 bases and J by 4 bases, with 12 bases left in between. For the CDR3, the DNA is TGTGCCACCAGTGATGCCGGCACAGATTACAATGAGCAGTTCTTC. Amino acid sequence: CATSDAGTDYNEQFF.

This clonotype was seen more than once but under ten times. The chain links TRBV12-3 or TRBV12-4 to TRBJ1-1; D not certain. The CDR3 runs to 12 residues. V was shortened by 8 bases and J by 5 bases, with 12 bases between the two germline ends. The CDR3 sequence is CASRTRVTEAFF. The CDR3 DNA reads TGTGCCAGCCGCACGCGGGTTACTGAAGCTTTCTTT.

The chain is built from TRBV12-3 or TRBV12-4 and TRBJ2-3; the D gene is possibly TRBD2 (6 bases). Trimming pared 5 bases from V and 4 bases from J, leaving 16 bases between. The CDR3 runs 15 residues. This CDR3 is CASSPGVLVADTQYF. In DNA form, the CDR3 reads TGTGCCAGCAGTCCGGGGGTGTTGGTCGCAGATACGCAGTATTTT.

This clonotype was counted only a few times. This chain joins TRBV20-1 and TRBJ2-7; the match to TRBD2 covers 10 bases. The V and J ends lost 8 bases and 6 bases, in that order; junction bases with no gene match: 10. The CDR3 runs to 13 residues. Per the germline V gene, CDR1 is DFQATT and CDR2 is SNEGSKA (reference sequence). The CDR3 loop is CSFALAGFSEQYV. Written as DNA, the CDR3 is TGCAGTTTCGCACTAGCGGGATTCTCCGAGCAGTACGTC.

There are a few counts of this clonotype. The genes are TRBV9 and TRBJ2-1; D possibly corresponds to TRBD2 (7 bases). Germline lookup yields CDR1 SGDLS and CDR2 YYNGEE. CDR3 length: 16 amino acids. Deletions cut 1 base from V and 5 bases from J, with 16 bases between. The CDR3 sequence is CASSVRGARGHNEQFF. The CDR3 DNA follows: TGTGCCAGCAGCGTACGGGGGGCCCGGGGGCACAATGAGCAGTTCTTC.

This chain links TRBV20-1 with TRBJ1-6; D gene uncertain. Germline V gives CDR1 DFQATT, CDR2 SNEGSKA (reference sequence). There are 12 residues in the CDR3. V lost 6 bases and J 8 bases, leaving 11 bases between the germline ends. The CDR3 DNA sequence: TGCAGTGCCCCGGGGTCAGATTCACCCCTCCACTTT. It is translated as CSAPGSDSPLHF.